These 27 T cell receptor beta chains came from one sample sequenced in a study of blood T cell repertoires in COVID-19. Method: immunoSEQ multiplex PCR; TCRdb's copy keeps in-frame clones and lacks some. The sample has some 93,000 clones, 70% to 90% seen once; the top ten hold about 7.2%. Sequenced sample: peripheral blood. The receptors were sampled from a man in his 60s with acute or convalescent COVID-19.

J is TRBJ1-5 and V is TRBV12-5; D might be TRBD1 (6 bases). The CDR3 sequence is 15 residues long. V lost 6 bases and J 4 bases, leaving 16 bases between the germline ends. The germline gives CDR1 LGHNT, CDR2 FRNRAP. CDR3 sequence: CASGGPRTDNQPQHF. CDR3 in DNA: TGTGCTAGTGGGGGACCTCGGACAGATAATCAGCCCCAGCATTTT. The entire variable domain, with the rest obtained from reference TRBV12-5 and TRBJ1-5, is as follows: DARVTQTPRHKVTEMGQEVTMRCQPILGHNTVFWYRQTMMQGLELLAYFRNRAPLDDSGMPKDRFSAEMPDATLATLKIQPSEPRDSAVYFCASGGPRTDNQPQHFGDGTRLSIL.

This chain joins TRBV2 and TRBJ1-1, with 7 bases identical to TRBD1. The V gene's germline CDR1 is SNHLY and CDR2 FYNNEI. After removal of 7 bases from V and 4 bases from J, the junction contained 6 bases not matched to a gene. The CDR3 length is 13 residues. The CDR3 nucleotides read TGTGCCAGCACCACGACAGGGATCACTGAAGCTTTCTTT. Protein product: CASTTTGITEAFF.

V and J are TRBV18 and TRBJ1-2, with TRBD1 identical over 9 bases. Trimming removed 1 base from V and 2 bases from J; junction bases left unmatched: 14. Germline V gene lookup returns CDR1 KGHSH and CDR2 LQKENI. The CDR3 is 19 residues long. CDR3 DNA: TGTGCCAGCTCACCACTCCTGCTGGACAGGGGCACTCCGAACTATGGCTACACCTTC. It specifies CASSPLLLDRGTPNYGYTF.

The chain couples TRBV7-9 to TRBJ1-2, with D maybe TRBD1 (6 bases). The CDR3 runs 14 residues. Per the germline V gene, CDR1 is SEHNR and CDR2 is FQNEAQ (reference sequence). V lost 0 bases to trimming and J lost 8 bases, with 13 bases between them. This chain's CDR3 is CASSLARTDEGYTF. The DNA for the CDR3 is TGTGCCAGCAGCTTAGCCCGGACAGACGAGGGCTACACCTTC.

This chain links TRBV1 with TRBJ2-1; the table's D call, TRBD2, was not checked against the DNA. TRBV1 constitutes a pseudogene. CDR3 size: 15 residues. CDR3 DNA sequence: TGCACCAGCAGCCGGGGCCTAGCGGGAGTAGCCGAGCAGTTCTTC. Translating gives CTSSRGLAGVAEQFF.

CDR3 in amino acids: CASSPRAGGNEKLFF. CDR3 in DNA: TGTGCCAGCAGCCCCCGCGCGGGGGGTAATGAAAAACTGTTTTTT. V and J are TRBV9 and TRBJ1-4; TRBD1 is a possible D gene (5 bases). Germline V gives CDR1 SGDLS, CDR2 YYNGEE. V shed 4 bases and J shed 4 bases, with 14 bases lying between them. The CDR3 is 15 amino acids.

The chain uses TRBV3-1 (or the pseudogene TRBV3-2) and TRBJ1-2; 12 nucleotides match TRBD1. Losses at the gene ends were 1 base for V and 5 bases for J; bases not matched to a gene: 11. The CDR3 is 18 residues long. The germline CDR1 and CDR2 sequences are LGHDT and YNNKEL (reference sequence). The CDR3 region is CASSQGTGTGGAVYGYTF. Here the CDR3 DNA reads TGTGCCAGCAGCCAAGGTACCGGGACAGGGGGCGCGGTATATGGCTACACCTTC.

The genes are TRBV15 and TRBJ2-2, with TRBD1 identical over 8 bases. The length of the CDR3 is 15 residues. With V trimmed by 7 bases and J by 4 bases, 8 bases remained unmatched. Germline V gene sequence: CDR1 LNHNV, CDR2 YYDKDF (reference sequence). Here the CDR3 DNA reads TGTGCCACCAAAGGGTCAGGGGGCTTCACCGGGGAGCTGTTTTTT. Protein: CATKGSGGFTGELFF.

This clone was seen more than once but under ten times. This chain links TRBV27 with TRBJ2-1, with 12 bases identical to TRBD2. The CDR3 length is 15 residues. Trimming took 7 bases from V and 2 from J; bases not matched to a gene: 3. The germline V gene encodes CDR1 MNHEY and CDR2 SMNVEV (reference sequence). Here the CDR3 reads CASTRLAGAYNEQFF. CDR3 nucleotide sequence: TGTGCCAGCACCCGACTAGCGGGGGCCTACAATGAGCAGTTCTTC.

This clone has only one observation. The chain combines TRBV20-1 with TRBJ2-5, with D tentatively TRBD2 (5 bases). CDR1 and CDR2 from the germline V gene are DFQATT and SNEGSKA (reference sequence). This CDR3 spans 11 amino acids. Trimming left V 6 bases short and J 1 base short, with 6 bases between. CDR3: CSASGQETQYF. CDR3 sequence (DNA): TGCAGTGCCAGCGGCCAAGAGACCCAGTACTTC.

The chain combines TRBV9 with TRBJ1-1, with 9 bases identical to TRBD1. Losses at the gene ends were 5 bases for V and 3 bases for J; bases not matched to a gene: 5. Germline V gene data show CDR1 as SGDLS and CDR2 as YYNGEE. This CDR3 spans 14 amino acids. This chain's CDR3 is CASSGGTGHTEAFF. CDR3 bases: TGTGCCAGCAGTGGTGGGACAGGGCACACTGAAGCTTTCTTT.

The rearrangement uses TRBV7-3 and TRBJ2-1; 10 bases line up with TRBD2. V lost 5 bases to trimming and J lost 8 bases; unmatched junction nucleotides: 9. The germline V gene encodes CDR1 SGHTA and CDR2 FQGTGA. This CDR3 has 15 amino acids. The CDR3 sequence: CASSHLAGGDDEQFF. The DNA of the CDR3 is TGTGCCAGCAGCCACTTAGCGGGGGGCGACGATGAGCAGTTCTTC.

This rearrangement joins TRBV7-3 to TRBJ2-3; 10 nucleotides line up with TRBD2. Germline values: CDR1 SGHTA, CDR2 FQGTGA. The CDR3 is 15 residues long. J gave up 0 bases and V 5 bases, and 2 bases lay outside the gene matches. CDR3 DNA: TGTGCCAGCAGCAAAGCGGGAGGGAGCACAGATACGCAGTATTTT. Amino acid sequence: CASSKAGGSTDTQYF.

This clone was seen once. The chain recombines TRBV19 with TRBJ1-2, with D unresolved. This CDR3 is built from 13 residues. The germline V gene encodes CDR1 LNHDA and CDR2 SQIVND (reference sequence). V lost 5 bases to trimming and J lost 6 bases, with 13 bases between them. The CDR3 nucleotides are TGTGCCAGTAGTCCCCAACCCGGAGATGGCTACACCTTC. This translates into CASSPQPGDGYTF. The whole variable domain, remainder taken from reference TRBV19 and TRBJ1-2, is DGGITQSPKYLFRKEGQNVTLSCEQNLNHDAMYWYRQDPGQGLRLIYYSQIVNDFQKGDIAEGYSVSREKKESFPLTVTSAQKNPTAFYLCASSPQPGDGYTFGSGTRLTVV.

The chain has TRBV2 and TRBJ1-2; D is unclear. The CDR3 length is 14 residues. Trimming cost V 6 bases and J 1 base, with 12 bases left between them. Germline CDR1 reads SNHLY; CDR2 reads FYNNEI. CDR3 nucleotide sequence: TGTGCCAGCAGCAACCCTGAGGGTAACTATGGCTACACCTTC. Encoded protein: CASSNPEGNYGYTF.

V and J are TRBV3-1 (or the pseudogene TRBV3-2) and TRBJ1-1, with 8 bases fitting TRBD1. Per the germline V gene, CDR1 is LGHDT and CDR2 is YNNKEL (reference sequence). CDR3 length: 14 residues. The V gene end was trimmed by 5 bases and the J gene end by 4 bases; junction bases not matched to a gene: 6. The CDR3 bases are TGTGCCAGCAGCTTGACAACAGGGGGCACTGAAGCTTTCTTT. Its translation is CASSLTTGGTEAFF.

CDR3 DNA sequence: TGCGCCAGCAGCTTGGTTGTCCGGGTAGGCACCGGGGAGCTGTTTTTT. Translating gives CASSLVVRVGTGELFF. This sequence joins TRBV5-1 and TRBJ2-2; D is unclear. The CDR3 loop spans 16 amino acids. Germline CDR1 and CDR2: SGHRS and YFSETQ. V lost 0 bases, J lost 4 bases, and 13 bases lay in between.

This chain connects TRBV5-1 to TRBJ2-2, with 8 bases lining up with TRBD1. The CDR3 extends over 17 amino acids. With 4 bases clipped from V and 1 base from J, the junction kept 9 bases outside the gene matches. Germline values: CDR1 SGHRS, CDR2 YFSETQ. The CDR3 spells CASSALRTGRNTGELFF. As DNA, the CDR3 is TGCGCCAGCAGCGCACTCCGGACAGGGAGGAACACCGGGGAGCTGTTTTTT.

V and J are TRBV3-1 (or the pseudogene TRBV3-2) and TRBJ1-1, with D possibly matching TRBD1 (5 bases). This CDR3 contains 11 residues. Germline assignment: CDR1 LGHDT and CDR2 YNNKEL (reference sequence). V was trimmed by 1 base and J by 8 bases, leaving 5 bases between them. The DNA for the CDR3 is TGTGCCAGCAGCCAAGGGACAGAAGCTTTCTTT. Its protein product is CASSQGTEAFF.

The DNA of the CDR3 is TGTGCCAGCAGGTGGGGGGGAGGGCCGTTGAACGAGCAGTACTTC. Its protein product is CASRWGGGPLNEQYF. The rearrangement uses TRBV5-4 and TRBJ2-7; 7 bases fit TRBD2. The V gene end was trimmed by 5 bases and the J gene end by 5 bases; junction bases not matched to a gene: 13. The CDR3 has 15 residues. Germline V gene sequence: CDR1 SGHNT, CDR2 YYREEE (reference sequence). The full variable domain, in which reference TRBV5-4 and TRBJ2-7 provide the parts outside the CDR3, is ETGVTQSPTHLIKTRGQQVTLRCSSQSGHNTVSWYQQALGQGPQFIFQYYREEENGRGNFPPRFSGLQFPNYSSELNVNALELDDSALYLCASRWGGGPLNEQYFGPGTRLTVT.

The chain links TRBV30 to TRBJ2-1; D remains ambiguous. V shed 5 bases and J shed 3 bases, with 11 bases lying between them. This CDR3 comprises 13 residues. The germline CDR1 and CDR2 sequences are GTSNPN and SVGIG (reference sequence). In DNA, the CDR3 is TGTGCCTGGGCGGCACGACTCTACAATGAGCAGTTCTTC. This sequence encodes CAWAARLYNEQFF.

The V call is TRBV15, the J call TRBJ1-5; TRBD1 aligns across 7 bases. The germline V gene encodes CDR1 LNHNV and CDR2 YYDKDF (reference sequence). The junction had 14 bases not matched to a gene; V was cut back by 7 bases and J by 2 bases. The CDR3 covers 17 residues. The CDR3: CATNQKQGMRRNQPQHF. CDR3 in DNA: TGTGCCACCAACCAAAAACAGGGGATGAGGCGCAATCAGCCCCAGCATTTT.

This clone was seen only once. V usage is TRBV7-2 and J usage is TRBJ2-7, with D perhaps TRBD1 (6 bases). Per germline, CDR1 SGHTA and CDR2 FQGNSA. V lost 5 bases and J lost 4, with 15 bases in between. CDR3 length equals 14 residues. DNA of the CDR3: TGTGCCAGCAGCCCGCCGGGACAAGTTTACGAGCAGTACTTC. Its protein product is CASSPPGQVYEQYF.

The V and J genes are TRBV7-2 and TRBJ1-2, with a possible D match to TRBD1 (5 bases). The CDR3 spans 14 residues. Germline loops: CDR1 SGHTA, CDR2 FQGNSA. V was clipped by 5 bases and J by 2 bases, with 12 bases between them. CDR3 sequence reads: CASSPGHLNYGYTF. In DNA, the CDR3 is TGTGCCAGCAGCCCTGGACATCTCAACTATGGCTACACCTTC.

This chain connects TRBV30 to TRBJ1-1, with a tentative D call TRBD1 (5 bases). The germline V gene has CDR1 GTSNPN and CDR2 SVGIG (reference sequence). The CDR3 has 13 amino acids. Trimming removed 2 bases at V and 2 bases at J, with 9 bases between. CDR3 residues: CAWSKTENTEAFF. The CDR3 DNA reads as TGTGCCTGGAGTAAGACAGAAAACACTGAAGCTTTCTTT.

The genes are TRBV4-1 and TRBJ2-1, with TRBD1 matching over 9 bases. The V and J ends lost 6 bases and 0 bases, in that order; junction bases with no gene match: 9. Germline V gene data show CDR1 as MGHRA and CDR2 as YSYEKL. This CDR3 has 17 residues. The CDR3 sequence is CASSYDRGFSSYNEQFF. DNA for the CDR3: TGCGCCAGCAGTTACGACAGGGGGTTTAGCTCCTACAATGAGCAGTTCTTC.

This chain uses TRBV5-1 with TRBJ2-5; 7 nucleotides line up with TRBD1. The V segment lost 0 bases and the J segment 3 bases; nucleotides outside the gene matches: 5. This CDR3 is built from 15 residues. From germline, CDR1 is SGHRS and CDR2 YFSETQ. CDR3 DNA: TGCGCCAGCAGCTTGGACGACAGGGTCGAAGAGACCCAGTACTTC. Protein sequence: CASSLDDRVEETQYF.